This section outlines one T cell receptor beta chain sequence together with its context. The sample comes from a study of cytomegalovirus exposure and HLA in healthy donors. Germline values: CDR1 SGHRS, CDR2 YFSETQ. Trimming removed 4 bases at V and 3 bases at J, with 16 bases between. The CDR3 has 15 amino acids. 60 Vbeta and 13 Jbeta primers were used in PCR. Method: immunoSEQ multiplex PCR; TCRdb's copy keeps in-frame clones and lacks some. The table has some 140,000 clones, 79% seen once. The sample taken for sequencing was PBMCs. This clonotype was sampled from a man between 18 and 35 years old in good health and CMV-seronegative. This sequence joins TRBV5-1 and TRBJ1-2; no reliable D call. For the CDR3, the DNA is TGCGCCAGCAGCCCCGTTGTGGGCGGGTACTATGGCTACACCTTC. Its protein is CASSPVVGGYYGYTF.